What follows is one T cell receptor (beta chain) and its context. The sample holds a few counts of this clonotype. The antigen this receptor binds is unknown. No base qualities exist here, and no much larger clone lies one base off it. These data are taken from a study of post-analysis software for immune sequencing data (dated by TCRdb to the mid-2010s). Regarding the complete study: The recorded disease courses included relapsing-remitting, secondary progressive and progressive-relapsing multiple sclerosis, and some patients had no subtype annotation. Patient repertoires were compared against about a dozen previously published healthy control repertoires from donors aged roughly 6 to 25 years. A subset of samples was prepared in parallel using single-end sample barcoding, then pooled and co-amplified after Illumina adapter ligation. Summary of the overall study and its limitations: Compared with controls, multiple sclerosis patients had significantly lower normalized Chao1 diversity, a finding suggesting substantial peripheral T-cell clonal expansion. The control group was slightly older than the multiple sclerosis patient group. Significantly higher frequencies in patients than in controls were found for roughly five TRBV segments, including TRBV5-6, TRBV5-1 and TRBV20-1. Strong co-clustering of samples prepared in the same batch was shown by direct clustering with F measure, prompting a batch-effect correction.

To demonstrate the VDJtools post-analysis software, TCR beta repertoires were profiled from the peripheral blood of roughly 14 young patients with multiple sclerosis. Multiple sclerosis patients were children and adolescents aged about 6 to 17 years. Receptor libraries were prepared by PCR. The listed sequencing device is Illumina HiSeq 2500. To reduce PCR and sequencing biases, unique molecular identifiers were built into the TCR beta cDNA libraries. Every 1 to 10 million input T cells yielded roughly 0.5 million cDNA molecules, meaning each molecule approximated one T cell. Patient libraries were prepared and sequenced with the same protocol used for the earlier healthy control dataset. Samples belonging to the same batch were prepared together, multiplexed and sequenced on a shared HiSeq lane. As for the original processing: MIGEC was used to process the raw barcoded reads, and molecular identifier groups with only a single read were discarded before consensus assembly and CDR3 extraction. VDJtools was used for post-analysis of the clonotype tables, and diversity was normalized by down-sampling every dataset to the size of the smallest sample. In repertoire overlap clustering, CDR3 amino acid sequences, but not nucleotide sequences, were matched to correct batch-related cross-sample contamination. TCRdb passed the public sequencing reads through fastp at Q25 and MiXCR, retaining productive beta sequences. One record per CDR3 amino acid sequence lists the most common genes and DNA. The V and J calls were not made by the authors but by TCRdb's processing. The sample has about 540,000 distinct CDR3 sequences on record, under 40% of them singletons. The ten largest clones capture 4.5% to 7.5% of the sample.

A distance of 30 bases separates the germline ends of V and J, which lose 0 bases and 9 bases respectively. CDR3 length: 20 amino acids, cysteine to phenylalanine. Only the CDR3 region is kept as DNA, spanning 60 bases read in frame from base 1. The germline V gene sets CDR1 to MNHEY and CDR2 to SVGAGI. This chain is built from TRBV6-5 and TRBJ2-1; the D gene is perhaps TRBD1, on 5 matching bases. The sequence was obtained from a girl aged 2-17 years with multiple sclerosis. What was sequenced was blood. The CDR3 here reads CASSYSFISNSGIGTREQFF. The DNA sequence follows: TGTGCCAGCAGTTACTCGTTCATAAGTAATTCAGGGATCGGAACCCGTGAGCAGTTCTTC.